At least ten counts were recorded for the clone carrying this T cell receptor (beta chain). Its specificity is unknown. UMIs and a universal primer site were added when TCR cDNA was made by 5'RACE template switching. TCRdb recomputed calls from the 5' RACE reads with MiXCR, one row per CDR3 protein. The sample shows over 300,000 distinct CDR3 sequences, roughly 3.9% of them seen only once. This entry comes from a study of T cells after yellow fever vaccination. This CDR3 region has 17 residues. The germline CDR1 and CDR2 sequences are LGHNT and FRNRAP. V was clipped by 1 base and J by 5 bases; unmatched bases: 7. The study, taken as a whole, reports: When the response was secondary, it was weaker but reached its peak faster, day 5 versus 15.

The receptor's source is a man between 18 and 35 years old who received the YFV17D yellow fever vaccine. The chain uses TRBV12-5 and TRBJ2-1, with 11 bases fitting TRBD2. The material sequenced was PBMCs, taken 5 days after the yellow fever booster vaccination. The CDR3 is CASGLGIGTSGNNEQFF. The DNA of the CDR3 is TGTGCTAGTGGTTTGGGCATCGGGACTAGCGGTAACAATGAGCAGTTCTTC. Full variable domain (remainder filled in from reference TRBV12-5 and TRBJ2-1): DARVTQTPRHKVTEMGQEVTMRCQPILGHNTVFWYRQTMMQGLELLAYFRNRAPLDDSGMPKDRFSAEMPDATLATLKIQPSEPRDSAVYFCASGLGIGTSGNNEQFFGPGTRLTVL.